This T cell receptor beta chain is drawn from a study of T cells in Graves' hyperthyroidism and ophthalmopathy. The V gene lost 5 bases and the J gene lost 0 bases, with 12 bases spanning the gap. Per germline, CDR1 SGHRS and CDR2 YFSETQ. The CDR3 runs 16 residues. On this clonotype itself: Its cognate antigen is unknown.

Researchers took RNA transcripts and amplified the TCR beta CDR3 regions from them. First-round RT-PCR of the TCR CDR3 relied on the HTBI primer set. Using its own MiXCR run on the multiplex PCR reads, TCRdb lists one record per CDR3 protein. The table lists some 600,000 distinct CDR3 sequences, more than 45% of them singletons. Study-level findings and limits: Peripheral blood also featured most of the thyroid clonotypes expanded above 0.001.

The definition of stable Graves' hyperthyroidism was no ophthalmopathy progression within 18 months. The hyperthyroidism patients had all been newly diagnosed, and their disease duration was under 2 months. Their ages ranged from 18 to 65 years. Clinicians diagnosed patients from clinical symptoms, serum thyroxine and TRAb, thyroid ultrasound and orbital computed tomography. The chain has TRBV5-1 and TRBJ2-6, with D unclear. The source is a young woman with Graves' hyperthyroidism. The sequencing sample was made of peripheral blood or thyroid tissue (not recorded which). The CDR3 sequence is CASSFASFSGANVLTF. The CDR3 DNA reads TGCGCCAGCAGTTTCGCCTCCTTCTCTGGGGCCAACGTCCTGACTTTC.